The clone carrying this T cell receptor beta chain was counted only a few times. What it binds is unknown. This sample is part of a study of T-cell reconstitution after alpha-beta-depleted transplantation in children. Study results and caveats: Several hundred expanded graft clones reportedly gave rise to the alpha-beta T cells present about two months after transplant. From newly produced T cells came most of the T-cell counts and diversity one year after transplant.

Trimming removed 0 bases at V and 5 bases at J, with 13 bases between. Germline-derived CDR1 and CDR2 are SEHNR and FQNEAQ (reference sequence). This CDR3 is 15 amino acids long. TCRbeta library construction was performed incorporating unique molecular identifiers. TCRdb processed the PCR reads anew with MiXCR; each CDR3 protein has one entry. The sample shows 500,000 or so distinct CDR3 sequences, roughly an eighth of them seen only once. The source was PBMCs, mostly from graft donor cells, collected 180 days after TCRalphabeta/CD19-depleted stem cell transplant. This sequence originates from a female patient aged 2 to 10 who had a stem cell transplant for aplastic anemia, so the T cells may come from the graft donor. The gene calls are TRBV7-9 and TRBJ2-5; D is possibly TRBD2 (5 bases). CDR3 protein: CASSLAIGPGETQYF. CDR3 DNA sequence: TGTGCCAGCAGCTTAGCGATCGGGCCGGGGGAGACCCAGTACTTC.